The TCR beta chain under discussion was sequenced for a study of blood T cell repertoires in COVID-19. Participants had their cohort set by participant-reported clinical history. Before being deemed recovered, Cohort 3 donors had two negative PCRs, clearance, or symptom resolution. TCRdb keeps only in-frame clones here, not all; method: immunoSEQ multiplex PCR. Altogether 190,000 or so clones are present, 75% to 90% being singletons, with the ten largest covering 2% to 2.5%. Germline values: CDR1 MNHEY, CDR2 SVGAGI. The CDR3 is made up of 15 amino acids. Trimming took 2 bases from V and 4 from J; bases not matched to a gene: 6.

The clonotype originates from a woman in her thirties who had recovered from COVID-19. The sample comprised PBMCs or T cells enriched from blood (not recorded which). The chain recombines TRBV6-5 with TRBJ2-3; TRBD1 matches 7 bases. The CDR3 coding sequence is TGTGCCAGCAGTTACCACAGGGGAGCCGCAGATACGCAGTATTTT. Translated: CASSYHRGAADTQYF.